This T cell receptor (beta chain) appears in the sequencing data of a study of follicular helper T cells after annual influenza vaccination. Documented time point: 2013-2014 season, 7 days after vaccination. Between about 40 and 110 mL of blood was drawn per time point. Details on this clone: Its antigen is still unknown.

Produced via immunoSEQ multiplex PCR; TCRdb's table is partial and in-frame only. The data hold 7,500 to 9,500 clones, with approximately 86% observed a single time. Germline-derived CDR1 and CDR2 are MDHEN and SYDVKM. V lost 6 bases and J lost 0, with 21 bases in between. CDR3 size: 18 residues. The study, taken as a whole, reports: Most later recoveries of Day 7 ICOS+CD38+ clones were ICOS-CD38- cTfh.

Sequencing was performed on CXCR5+ CD38- circulating T follicular helper cells from blood, taken 7 days after influenza vaccination. The subset denotes: circulating Tfh, non-naive CD4+CXCR5+PD-1+ (ICOS+CD38+ or ICOS-CD38-). This sequence joins TRBV28 and TRBJ1-3; no definite D call. This sequence originates from an adult who received the influenza vaccine. The CDR3 nucleotides are TGTGCCAGCAGCTCCCTAAAGTCGGGCACCTTCTCTGGAAACACCATATATTTT. Its protein product is CASSSLKSGTFSGNTIYF.